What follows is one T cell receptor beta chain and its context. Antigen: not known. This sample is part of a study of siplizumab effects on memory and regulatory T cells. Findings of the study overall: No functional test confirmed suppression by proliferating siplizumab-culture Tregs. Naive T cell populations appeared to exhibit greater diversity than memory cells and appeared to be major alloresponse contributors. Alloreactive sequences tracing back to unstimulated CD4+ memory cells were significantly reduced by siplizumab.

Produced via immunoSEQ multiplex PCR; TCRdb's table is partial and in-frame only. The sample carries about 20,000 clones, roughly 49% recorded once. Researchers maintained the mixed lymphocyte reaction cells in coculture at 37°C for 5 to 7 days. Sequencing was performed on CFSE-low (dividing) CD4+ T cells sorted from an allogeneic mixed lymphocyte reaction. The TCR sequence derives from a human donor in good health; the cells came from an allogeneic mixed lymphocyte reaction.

The CDR3 is CASSLGAGYNEQFF. CDR3 DNA: TGTGCCAGCAGCTTAGGGGCTGGGTACAATGAGCAGTTCTTC. V gene TRBV7-6 combines with J gene TRBJ2-1; D not certain. The V gene lost 1 base and the J gene lost 4 bases, with 8 bases spanning the gap. CDR1 and CDR2 (germline): SGHVS, FNYEAQ. The CDR3 contains 14 residues.